The rows below give T cell receptor beta chains drawn from one sample of a study of blood T cell repertoires in COVID-19. Produced via immunoSEQ multiplex PCR; TCRdb's table is partial and in-frame only. The sample shows 100,000 or so clones, roughly 70% of them seen only once. The sample taken for sequencing was peripheral blood. The receptors derive from a woman over 75 with acute or convalescent COVID-19. The CDR3 runs from the conserved cysteine through the conserved F or W. A D gene is named only where the DNA matches it firmly. For some rows the clone size is stated as once, few or many, or as a class when expanded; others skip it.

size: NA; D: NA; V: TRBV7-6; J: TRBJ1-1; CDR3: CASRPNTETEAFF; DNA: TGTGCCAGCAGGCCAAATACAGAGACTGAAGCTTTCTTT
size: NA; D: TRBD2; V: TRBV3-1/TRBV3-2; J: TRBJ2-1; CDR3: CASSQGPRTLAGADNEQFF; DNA: TGTGCCAGCAGCCAAGGGCCACGTACACTAGCGGGGGCCGACAATGAGCAGTTCTTC
size: NA; D: TRBD1; V: TRBV7-9; J: TRBJ1-2; CDR3: CASSLYGTAYGYTF; DNA: TGTGCCAGCAGCTTATATGGGACAGCCTATGGCTACACCTTC
size: NA; D: NA; V: TRBV7-9; J: TRBJ1-3; CDR3: CASSFHDRSSGNTIYF; DNA: TGTGCCAGCAGCTTCCACGACAGGAGCTCTGGAAACACCATATATTTT
size: NA; D: NA; V: TRBV6-5; J: TRBJ1-6; CDR3: CASSRVGRKYSPLHF; DNA: TGTGCCAGCAGCCGGGTGGGTAGGAAGTATTCACCCCTCCACTTT
size: NA; D: NA; V: TRBV29-1; J: TRBJ1-2; CDR3: CSVGRGDYGYTF; DNA: TGCAGCGTTGGTCGGGGGGACTATGGCTACACCTTC
size: few; D: TRBD1; V: TRBV30; J: TRBJ1-1; CDR3: CACGTGAKGTEAFF; DNA: TGTGCCTGCGGGACAGGGGCGAAGGGAACTGAAGCTTTCTTT
size: few; D: NA; V: TRBV7-3; J: TRBJ2-2; CDR3: CASSLMGGPGELFF; DNA: TGTGCCAGCAGCTTAATGGGCGGGCCCGGGGAGCTGTTTTTT
size: NA; D: NA; V: TRBV25-1; J: TRBJ1-2; CDR3: CASSLGNYGYTF; DNA: TGTGCCAGCAGTTTGGGCAACTATGGCTACACCTTC
size: once; D: TRBD1; V: TRBV6-5; J: TRBJ1-1; CDR3: CASTYQQGFVTEAFF; DNA: TGTGCCAGCACCTATCAACAGGGGTTCGTCACTGAAGCTTTCTTT
size: NA; D: TRBD2; V: TRBV6-5; J: TRBJ2-3; CDR3: CASSYSGGRTDTQYF; DNA: TGTGCCAGCAGTTACTCGGGAGGGAGGACAGATACGCAGTATTTT
size: NA; D: TRBD1; V: TRBV18; J: TRBJ2-7; CDR3: CASSLGQVSYEQYF; DNA: TGTGCCAGCTCACTCGGACAGGTTTCCTACGAGCAGTACTTC
size: once; D: NA; V: TRBV11-2; J: TRBJ1-5; CDR3: CASSSQGGPQHF; DNA: TGTGCCAGCAGCTCTCAAGGAGGCCCCCAGCATTTT
size: NA; D: NA; V: TRBV12-5; J: TRBJ2-5; CDR3: CASAPPARETQYF; DNA: TGTGCTAGTGCTCCCCCCGCCCGGGAGACCCAGTACTTC
size: NA; D: NA; V: TRBV7-2; J: TRBJ1-5; CDR3: CASSLAAGRGSPQHF; DNA: TGTGCCAGCAGCTTAGCGGCAGGGAGGGGGTCGCCCCAGCATTTT
size: NA; D: TRBD1; V: TRBV13; J: TRBJ1-3; CDR3: CASSWTGGLLSSGNTIYF; DNA: TGTGCCAGCAGCTGGACAGGGGGCCTTCTTAGCTCTGGAAACACCATATATTTT